This T cell receptor beta chain was found in a study of T cell repertoires in cytomegalovirus infection. As for the study in general: Epitope selection comprised recently identified HLA-C-restricted CMV epitopes and well-studied HLA-B-restricted CMV epitopes. Based on public TCR beta signatures, there were indications of CMV infection and of a matching HLA type. The study's findings and limits: It was HLA-C-restricted CMV-specific TCR beta clonotypes that dominated the response ex vivo. There were carriers of CMV plus the relevant HLA, and cumulative public TCR beta family frequency identified them.

Trimming took 2 bases from V and 5 from J; bases not matched to a gene: 5. The CDR3 length is 14 residues. Germline lookup yields CDR1 LNHDA and CDR2 SQIVND (reference sequence). TCRdb reprocessed the reads via MiXCR and lists one record per CDR3 protein. This table holds more than 110,000 distinct CDR3 sequences, 25% to 35% found once. Turning to this clonotype: The antigen remains undetermined.

The clonotype was recovered from a human donor in good health (CMV status not recorded). Some clones in this sample may be carry-over from other donors' samples. The genes are TRBV19 and TRBJ1-1, with 7 bases aligning to TRBD1. The material was CD8+ T cells from cultured PBMCs, obtained from culture after CMV antigen stimulation. The CDR3 sequence: CASSIRAGGTEAFF. The CDR3 DNA follows: TGTGCCAGTAGTATAAGGGCAGGGGGGACTGAAGCTTTCTTT.